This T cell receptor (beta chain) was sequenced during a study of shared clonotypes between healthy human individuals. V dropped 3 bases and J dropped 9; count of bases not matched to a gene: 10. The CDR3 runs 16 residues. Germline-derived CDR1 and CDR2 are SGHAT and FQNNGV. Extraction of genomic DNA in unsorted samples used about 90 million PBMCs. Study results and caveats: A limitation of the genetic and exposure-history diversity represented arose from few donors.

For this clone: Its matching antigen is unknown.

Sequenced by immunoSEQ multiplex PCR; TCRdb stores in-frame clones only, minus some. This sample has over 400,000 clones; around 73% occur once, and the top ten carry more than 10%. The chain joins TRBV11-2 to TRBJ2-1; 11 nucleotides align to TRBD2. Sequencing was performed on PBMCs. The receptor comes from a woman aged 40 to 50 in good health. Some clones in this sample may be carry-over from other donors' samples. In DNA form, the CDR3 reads TGTGCCAGCAGCTTGGCCGAACCGGGACTAGCGGCTGAGCAGTTCTTC. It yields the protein CASSLAEPGLAAEQFF.